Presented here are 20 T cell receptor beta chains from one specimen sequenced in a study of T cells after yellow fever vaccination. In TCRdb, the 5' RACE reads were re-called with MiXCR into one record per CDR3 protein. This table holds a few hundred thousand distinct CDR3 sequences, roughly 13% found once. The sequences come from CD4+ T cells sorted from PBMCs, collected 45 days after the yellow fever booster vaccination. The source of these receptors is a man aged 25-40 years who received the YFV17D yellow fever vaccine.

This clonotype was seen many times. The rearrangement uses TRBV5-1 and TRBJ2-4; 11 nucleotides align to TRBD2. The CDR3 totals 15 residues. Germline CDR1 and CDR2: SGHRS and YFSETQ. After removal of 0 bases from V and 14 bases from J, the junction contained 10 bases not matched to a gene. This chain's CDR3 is CASSLALAGGQEKYF. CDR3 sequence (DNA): TGCGCCAGCAGCTTGGCCCTAGCGGGAGGCCAGGAAAAGTACTTC.

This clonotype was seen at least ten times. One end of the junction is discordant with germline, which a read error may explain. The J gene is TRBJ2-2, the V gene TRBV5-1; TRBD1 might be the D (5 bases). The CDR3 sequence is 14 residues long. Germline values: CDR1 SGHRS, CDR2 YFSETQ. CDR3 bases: TGCGCCAGCAGCCAAGGGGCCTCCACCAGGGAGCTGTTTTTT. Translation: CASSQGASTRELFF.

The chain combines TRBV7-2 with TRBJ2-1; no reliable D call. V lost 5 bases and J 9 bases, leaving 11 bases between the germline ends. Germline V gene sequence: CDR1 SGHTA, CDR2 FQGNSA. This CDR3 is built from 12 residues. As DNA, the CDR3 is TGTGCCAGCAGCCAACAGTTGGGTGAGCAGTTCTTC. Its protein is CASSQQLGEQFF.

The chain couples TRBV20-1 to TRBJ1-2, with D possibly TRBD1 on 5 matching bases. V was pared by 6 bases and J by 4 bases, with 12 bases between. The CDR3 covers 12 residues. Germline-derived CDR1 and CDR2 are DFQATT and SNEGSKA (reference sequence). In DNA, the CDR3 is TGCAGTGCACCCCCAGGGATCTATGGCTACACCTTC. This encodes CSAPPGIYGYTF.

The CDR3 sequence: CASSTRDFQETQYF. Here the CDR3 DNA reads TGCGCCAGCAGCACAAGGGACTTCCAAGAGACCCAGTACTTC. This chain joins TRBV5-1 and TRBJ2-5, with D possibly being TRBD2 (6 bases). Germline loops: CDR1 SGHRS, CDR2 YFSETQ. Trimming left V 4 bases short and J 1 base short, with 11 bases between. CDR3 size: 14 residues.

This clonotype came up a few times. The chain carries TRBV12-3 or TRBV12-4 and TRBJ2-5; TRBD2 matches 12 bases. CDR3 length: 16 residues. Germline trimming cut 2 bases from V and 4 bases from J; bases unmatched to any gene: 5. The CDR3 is CASSLLGGLAGETQYF. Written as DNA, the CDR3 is TGTGCCAGCAGTTTACTGGGGGGACTAGCGGGAGAGACCCAGTACTTC.

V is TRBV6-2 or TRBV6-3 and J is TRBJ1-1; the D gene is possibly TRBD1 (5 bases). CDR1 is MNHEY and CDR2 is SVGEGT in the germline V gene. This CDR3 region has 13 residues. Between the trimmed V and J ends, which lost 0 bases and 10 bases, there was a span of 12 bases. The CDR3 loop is CASSYSSPGGAFF. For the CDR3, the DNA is TGTGCCAGCAGTTACTCGAGTCCCGGGGGAGCTTTCTTT.

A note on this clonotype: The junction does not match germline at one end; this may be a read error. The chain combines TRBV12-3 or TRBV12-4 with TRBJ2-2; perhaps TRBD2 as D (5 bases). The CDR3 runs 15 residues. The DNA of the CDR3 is TGTGCCAGCAGGACGACGGTTCAGAACACCGGGGAGCTGTTCTTT. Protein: CASRTTVQNTGELFF.

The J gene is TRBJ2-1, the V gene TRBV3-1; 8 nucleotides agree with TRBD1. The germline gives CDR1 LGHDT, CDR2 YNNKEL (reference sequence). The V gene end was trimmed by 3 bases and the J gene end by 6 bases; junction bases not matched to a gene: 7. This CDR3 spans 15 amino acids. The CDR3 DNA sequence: TGTGCCAGCAGCCACCAGGGACAGGTTATCAATGAGCAGTTCTTC. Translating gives CASSHQGQVINEQFF.

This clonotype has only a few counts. CDR3 bases: TGTGCCACCAGCAACCAAGCGGGGAGCTCCTACGAGCAGTACTTC. Amino acids: CATSNQAGSSYEQYF. The chain couples TRBV15 to TRBJ2-7; TRBD2 matches at 7 bases. CDR3 length equals 15 residues. The germline gives CDR1 LNHNV, CDR2 YYDKDF (reference sequence). V dropped 4 bases and J dropped 0; count of bases not matched to a gene: 6.

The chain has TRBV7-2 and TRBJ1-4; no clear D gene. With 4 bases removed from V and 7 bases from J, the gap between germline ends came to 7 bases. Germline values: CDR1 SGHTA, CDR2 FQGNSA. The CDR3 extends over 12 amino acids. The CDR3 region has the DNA TGTGCCAGCAGCTCAATTGGTGAAAAACTGTTTTTT. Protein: CASSSIGEKLFF.

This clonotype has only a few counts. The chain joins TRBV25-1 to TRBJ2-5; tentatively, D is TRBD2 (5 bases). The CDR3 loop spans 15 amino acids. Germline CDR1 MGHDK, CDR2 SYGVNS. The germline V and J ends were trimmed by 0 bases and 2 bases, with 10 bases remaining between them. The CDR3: CASSEYHGEQETQYF. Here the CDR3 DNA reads TGTGCCAGCAGTGAATATCACGGGGAACAAGAGACCCAGTACTTC.

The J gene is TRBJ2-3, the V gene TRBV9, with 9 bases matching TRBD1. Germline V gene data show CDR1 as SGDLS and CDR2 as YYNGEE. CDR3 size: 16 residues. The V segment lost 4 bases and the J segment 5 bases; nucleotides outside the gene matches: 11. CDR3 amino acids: CASSLGTGSSVDTQYF. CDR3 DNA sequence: TGTGCCAGCAGCCTAGGGACAGGGAGTTCGGTAGATACGCAGTATTTT.

The CDR3 sequence is CASSAGNQPQHF. The CDR3 nucleotides read TGTGCCAGCAGTGCAGGGAATCAGCCCCAGCATTTT. The chain employs TRBV25-1 and TRBJ1-5, with D tentatively TRBD1 (5 bases). V dropped 4 bases and J dropped 4 bases, with 5 bases sitting between them. This CDR3 spans 12 amino acids. Germline assignment: CDR1 MGHDK and CDR2 SYGVNS.

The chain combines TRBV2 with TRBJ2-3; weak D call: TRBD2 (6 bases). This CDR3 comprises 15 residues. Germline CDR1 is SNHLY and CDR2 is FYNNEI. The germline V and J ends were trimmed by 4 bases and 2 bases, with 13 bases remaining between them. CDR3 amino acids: CASSGGRPPTDTQYF. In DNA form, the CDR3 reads TGTGCCAGCAGTGGGGGGAGGCCTCCCACAGATACGCAGTATTTT.

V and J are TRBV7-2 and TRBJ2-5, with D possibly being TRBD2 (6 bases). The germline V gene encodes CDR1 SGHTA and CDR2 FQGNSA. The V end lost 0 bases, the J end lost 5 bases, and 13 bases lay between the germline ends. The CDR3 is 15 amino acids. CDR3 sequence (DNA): TGTGCCAGCAGCTTAGCGGCGGGACGCTACGAGACCCAGTACTTC. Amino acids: CASSLAAGRYETQYF.

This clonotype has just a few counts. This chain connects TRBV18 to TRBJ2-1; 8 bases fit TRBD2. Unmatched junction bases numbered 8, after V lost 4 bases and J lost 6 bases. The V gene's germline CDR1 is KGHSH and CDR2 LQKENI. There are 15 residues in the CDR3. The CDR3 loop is CASSRSSGAPNEQFF. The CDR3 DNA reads TGTGCCAGCTCACGGAGTAGCGGGGCACCCAATGAGCAGTTCTTC. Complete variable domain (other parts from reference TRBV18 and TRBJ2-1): NAGVMQNPRHLVRRRGQEARLRCSPMKGHSHVYWYRQLPEEGLKFMVYLQKENIIDESGMPKERFSAEFPKEGPSILRIQQVVRGDSAAYFCASSRSSGAPNEQFFGPGTRLTVL.

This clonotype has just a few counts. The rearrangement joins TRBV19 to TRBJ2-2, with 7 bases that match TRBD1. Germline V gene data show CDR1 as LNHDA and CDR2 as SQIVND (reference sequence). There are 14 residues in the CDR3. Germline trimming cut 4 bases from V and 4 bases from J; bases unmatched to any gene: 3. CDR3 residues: CASSRGQTTGELFF. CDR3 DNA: TGTGCCAGTAGTAGGGGACAGACCACCGGGGAGCTGTTTTTT.

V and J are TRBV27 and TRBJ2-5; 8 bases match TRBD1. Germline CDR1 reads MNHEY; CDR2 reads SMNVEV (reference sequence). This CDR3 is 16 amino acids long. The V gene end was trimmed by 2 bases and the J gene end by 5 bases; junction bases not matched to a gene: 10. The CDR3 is CASSLARTGTRETQYF. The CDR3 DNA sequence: TGTGCCAGCAGTTTAGCCCGGACAGGGACGAGGGAGACCCAGTACTTC.

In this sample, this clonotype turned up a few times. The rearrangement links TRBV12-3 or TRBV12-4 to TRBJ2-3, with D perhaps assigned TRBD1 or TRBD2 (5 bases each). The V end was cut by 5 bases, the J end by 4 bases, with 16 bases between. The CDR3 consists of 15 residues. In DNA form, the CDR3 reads TGTGCCAGCAGTATCCGGGACCCCAGCGCAGATACGCAGTATTTT. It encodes CASSIRDPSADTQYF.